This T cell receptor (beta chain) was documented in a study of glioma-infiltrating T cells after dendritic cell vaccination. Study-wide background: Dendritic cell vaccination trial patients had either newly diagnosed or recurrent glioblastoma.

This clone was seen just once. The time point here: after dendritic cell vaccination, including at tumor progression/relapse. The primer mix had 60 V beta and 13 J beta primers. Using immunoSEQ multiplex PCR, the repertoire was profiled, and TCRdb retains in-frame clones only, with some absent. The sample records around 100,000 clones, around 83% being singletons. The CDR3 contains 16 residues. Germline lookup yields CDR1 SGHNT and CDR2 YYREEE (reference sequence). Trimming took off 4 bases at V and 0 bases at J, with 16 bases between the two ends. The receptor comes from a human donor with glioblastoma. The sample in question was blood, obtained after dendritic cell vaccination. V gene TRBV5-4 combines with J gene TRBJ1-2, with TRBD1 as a possible D gene (5 bases). This CDR3 reads CASSQATGLANYGYTF. For the CDR3, the DNA is TGTGCCAGCAGCCAGGCCACAGGCCTTGCTAACTATGGCTACACCTTC. The whole variable domain, filled in from reference TRBV5-4 and TRBJ1-2, reads ETGVTQSPTHLIKTRGQQVTLRCSSQSGHNTVSWYQQALGQGPQFIFQYYREEENGRGNFPPRFSGLQFPNYSSELNVNALELDDSALYLCASSQATGLANYGYTFGSGTRLTVV.